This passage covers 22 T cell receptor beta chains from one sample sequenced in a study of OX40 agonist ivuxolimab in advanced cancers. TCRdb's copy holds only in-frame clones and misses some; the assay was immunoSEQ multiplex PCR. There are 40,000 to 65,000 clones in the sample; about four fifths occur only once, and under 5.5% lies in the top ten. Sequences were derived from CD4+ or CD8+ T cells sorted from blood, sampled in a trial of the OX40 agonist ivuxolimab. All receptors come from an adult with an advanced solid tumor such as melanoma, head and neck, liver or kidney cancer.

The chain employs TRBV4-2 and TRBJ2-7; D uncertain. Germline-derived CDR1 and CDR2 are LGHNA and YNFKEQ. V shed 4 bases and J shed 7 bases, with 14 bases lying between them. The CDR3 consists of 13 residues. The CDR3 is CASSPRQTREQYF. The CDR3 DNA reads TGTGCCAGCAGCCCCAGACAAACGAGGGAGCAGTACTTC.

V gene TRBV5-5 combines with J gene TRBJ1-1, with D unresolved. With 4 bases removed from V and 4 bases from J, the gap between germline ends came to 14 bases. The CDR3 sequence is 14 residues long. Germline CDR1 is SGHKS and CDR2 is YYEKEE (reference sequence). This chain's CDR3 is CASSTDRLLTEAFF. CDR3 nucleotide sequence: TGTGCCAGCAGCACGGACCGACTCCTCACTGAAGCTTTCTTT.

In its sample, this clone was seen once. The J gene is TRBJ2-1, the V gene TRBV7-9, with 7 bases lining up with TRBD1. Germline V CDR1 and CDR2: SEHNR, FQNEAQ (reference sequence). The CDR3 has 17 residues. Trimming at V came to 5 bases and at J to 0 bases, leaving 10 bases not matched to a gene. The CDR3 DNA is TGTGCCAGCAGCACCCTTCATGGGACAGACTCCTACAATGAGCAGTTCTTC. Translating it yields CASSTLHGTDSYNEQFF.

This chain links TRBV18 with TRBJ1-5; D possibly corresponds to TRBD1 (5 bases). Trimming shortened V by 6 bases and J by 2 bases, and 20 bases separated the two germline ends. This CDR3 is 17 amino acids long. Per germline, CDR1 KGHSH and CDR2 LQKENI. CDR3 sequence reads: CASSREPPGLGNQPQHF. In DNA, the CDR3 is TGTGCCAGCTCCCGCGAACCACCAGGGTTGGGCAATCAGCCCCAGCATTTT.

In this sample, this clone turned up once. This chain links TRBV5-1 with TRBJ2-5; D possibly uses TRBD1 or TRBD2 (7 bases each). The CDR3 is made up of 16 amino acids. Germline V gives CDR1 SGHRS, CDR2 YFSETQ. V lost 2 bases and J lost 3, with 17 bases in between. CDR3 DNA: TGCGCCAGCAGCTTTCAGGGAGGGGGCGTTAAAGAGACCCAGTACTTC. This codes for CASSFQGGGVKETQYF.

CDR3: CASSHATSGKQETQYF. DNA of the CDR3: TGCGCCAGCAGCCACGCGACTAGCGGGAAACAAGAGACCCAGTACTTC. The gene calls are TRBV4-1 and TRBJ2-5; 11 nucleotides align to TRBD2. Trimming cost V 3 bases and J 2 bases; bases outside gene matches: 5. The CDR3 sequence is 16 residues long. Germline-derived CDR1 and CDR2 are MGHRA and YSYEKL.

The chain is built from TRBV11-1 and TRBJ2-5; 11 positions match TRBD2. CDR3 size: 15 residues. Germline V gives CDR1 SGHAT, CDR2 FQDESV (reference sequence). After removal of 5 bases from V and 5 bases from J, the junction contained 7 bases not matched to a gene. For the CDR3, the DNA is TGTGCCAGCAGCATGTCTACTAGCGGGAGTGAGACCCAGTACTTC. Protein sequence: CASSMSTSGSETQYF.

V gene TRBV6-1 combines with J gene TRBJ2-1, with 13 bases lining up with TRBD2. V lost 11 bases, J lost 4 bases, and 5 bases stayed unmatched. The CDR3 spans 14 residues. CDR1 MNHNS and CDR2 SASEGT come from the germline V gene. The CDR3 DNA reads TGTGCCGGAAGGACTAGCGGGGGTTACAATGAGCAGTTCTTC. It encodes CAGRTSGGYNEQFF.

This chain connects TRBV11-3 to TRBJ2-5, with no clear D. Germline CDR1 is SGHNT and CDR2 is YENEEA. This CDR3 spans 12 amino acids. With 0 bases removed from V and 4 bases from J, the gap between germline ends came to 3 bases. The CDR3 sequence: CASSLDRETQYF. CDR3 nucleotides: TGTGCCAGCAGCTTAGATCGAGAGACCCAGTACTTC. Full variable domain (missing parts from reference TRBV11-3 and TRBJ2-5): EAGVVQSPRYKIIEKKQPVAFWCNPISGHNTLYWYLQNLGQGPELLIRYENEEAVDDSQLPKDRFSAERLKGVDSTLKIQPAELGDSAVYLCASSLDRETQYFGPGTRLLVL.

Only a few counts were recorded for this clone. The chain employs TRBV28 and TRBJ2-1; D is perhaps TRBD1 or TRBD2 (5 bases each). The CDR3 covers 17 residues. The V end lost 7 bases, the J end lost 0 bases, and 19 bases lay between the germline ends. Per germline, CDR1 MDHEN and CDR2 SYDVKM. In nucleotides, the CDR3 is TGTGCCAGCACCAGTTCCGGGACGGCTAGCTCCTACAATGAGCAGTTCTTC. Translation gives CASTSSGTASSYNEQFF.

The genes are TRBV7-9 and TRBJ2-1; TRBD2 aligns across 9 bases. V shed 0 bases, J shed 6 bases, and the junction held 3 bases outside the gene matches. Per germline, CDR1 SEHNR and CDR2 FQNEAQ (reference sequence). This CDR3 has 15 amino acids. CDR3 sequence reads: CASSLAVAGVNEQFF. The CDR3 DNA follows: TGTGCCAGCAGCTTAGCCGTAGCGGGAGTCAATGAGCAGTTCTTC.

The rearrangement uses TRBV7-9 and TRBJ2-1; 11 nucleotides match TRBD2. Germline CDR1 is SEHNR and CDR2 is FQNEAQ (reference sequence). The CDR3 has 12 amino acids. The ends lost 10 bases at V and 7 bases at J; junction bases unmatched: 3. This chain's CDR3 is CATLAGGNEQFF. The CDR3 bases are TGTGCCACCTTAGCGGGAGGGAATGAGCAGTTCTTC.

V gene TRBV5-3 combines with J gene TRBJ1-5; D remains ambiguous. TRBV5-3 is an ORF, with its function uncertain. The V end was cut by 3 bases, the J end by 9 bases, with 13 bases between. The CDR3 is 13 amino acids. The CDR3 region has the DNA TGTGCCAGAAGCTGTCCTGCTCTCGGGCCCCAGCATTTT. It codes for CARSCPALGPQHF.

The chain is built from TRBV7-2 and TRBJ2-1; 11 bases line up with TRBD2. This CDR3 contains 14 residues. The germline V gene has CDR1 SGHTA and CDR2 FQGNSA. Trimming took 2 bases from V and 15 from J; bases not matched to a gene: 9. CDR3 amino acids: CASSLKTSGSLTFF. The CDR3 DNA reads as TGTGCCAGCAGCTTAAAAACTAGCGGGAGCCTTACGTTCTTC.

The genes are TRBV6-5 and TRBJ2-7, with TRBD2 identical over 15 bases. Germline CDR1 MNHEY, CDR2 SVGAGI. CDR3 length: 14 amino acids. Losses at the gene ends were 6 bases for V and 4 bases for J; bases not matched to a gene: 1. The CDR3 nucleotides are TGTGCCAGCAGAGGGACTAGCGGGAGGTACGAGCAGTACTTC. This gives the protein CASRGTSGRYEQYF.

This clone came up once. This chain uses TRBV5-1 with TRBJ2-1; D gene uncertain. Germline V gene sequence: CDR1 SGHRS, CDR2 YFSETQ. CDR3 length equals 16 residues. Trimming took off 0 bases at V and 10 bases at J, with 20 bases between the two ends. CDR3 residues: CASSLGTANKVIEQFF. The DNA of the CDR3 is TGCGCCAGCAGCTTGGGTACTGCAAATAAGGTCATCGAGCAGTTCTTC.

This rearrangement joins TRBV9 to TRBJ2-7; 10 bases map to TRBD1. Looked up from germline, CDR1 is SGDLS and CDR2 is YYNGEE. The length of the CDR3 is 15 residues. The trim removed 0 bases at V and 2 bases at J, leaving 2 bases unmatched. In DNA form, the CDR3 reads TGTGCCAGCAGCGTAGGGGACAGGGGACCCTACGAGCAGTACTTC. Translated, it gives CASSVGDRGPYEQYF.

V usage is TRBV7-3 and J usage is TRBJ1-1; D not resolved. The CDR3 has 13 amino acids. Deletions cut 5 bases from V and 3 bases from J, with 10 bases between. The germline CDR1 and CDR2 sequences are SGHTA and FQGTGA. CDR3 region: CASSPVLDTEAFF. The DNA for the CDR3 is TGTGCCAGCAGCCCCGTTTTGGACACTGAAGCTTTCTTT.

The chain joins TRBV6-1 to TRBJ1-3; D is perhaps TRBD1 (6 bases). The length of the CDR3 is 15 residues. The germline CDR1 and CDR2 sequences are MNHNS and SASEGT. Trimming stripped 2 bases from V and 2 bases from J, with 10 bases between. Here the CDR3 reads CASSEPTGPGNTIYF. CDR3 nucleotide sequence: TGTGCCAGCAGTGAACCAACAGGGCCTGGAAACACCATATATTTT.

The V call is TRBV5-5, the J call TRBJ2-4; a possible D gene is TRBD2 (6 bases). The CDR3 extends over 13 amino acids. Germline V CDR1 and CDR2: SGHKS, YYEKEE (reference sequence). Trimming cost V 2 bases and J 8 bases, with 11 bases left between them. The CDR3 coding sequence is TGTGCCAGCAGCTTAGCGGGCATCGACATTCAGTACTTC. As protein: CASSLAGIDIQYF.

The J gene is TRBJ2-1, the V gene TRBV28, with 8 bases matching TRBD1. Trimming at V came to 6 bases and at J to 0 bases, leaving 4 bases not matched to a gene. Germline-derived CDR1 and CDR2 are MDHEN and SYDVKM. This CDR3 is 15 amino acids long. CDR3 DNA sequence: TGTGCCAGCAGCCGACAGGGGAGCTCCTACAATGAGCAGTTCTTC. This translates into CASSRQGSSYNEQFF.

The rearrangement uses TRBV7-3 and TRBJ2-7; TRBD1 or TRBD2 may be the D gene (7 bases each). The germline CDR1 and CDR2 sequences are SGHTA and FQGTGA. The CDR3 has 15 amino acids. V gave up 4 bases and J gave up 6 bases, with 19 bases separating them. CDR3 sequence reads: CASSSTGASGGEQYF. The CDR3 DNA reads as TGTGCCAGCAGCTCCACAGGGGCTAGCGGCGGCGAGCAGTACTTC. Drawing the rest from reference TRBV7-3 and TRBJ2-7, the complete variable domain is GAGVSQTPSNKVTEKGKYVELRCDPISGHTALYWYRQSLGQGPEFLIYFQGTGAADDSGLPNDRFFAVRPEGSVSTLKIQRTERGDSAVYLCASSSTGASGGEQYFGPGTRLTVT.